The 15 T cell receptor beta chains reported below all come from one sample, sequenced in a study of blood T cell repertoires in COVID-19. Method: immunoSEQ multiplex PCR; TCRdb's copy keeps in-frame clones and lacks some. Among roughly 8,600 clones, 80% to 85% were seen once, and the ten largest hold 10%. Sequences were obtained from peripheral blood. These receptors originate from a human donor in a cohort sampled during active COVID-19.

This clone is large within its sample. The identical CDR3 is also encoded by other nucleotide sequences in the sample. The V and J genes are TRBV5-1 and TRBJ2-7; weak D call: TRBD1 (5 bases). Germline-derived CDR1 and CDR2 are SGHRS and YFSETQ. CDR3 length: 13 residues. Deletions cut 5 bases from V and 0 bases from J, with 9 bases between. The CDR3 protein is CASRDSLSYEQYF. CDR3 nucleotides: TGCGCCAGCAGAGACAGCCTCTCCTACGAGCAGTACTTC.

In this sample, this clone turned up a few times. The CDR3, as DNA: TGTGCCAGTAGTATGTCCCCAGGGGGTAATTCACCCCTCCACTTT. Translation gives CASSMSPGGNSPLHF. The V call is TRBV19, the J call TRBJ1-6, with TRBD1 matching over 7 bases. The CDR3 is 15 residues long. The germline CDR1 and CDR2 sequences are LNHDA and SQIVND (reference sequence). The junction had 5 bases not matched to a gene; V was cut back by 3 bases and J by 6 bases.

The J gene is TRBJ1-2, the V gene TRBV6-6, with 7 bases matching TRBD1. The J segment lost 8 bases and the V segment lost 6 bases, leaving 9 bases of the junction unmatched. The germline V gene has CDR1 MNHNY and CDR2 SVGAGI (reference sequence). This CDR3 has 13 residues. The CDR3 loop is CASSLEGARGYTF. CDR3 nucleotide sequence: TGTGCCAGCAGCTTAGAGGGGGCTCGGGGCTACACCTTC.

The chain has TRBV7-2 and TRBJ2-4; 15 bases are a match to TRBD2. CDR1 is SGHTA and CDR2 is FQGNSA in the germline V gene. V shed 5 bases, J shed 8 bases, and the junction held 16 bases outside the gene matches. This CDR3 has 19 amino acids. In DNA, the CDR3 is TGTGCCAGCAGCCAACATCCCCCGGGACTAGCGGGGGGCCGGGACATTCAGTACTTC. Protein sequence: CASSQHPPGLAGGRDIQYF.

CDR3: CASSSRGWAQETQYF. CDR3 nucleotide sequence: TGTGCCAGCAGCTCCCGGGGATGGGCTCAAGAGACCCAGTACTTC. The V and J genes are TRBV5-4 and TRBJ2-5; perhaps TRBD2 as D (5 bases). This CDR3 spans 15 amino acids. The V and J ends lost 3 bases and 2 bases respectively, with 14 bases between them. In germline, CDR1 is SGHNT, CDR2 YYREEE (reference sequence). Supplemented by reference TRBV5-4 and TRBJ2-5, the full variable domain reads ETGVTQSPTHLIKTRGQQVTLRCSSQSGHNTVSWYQQALGQGPQFIFQYYREEENGRGNFPPRFSGLQFPNYSSELNVNALELDDSALYLCASSSRGWAQETQYFGPGTRLLVL.

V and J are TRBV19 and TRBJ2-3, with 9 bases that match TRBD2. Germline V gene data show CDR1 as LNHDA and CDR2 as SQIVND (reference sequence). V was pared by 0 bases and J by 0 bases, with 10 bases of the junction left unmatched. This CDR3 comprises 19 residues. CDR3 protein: CASSIDLAGYLGSTDTQYF. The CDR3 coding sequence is TGTGCCAGTAGTATAGACCTAGCGGGATACCTGGGCAGCACAGATACGCAGTATTTT. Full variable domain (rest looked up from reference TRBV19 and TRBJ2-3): DGGITQSPKYLFRKEGQNVTLSCEQNLNHDAMYWYRQDPGQGLRLIYYSQIVNDFQKGDIAEGYSVSREKKESFPLTVTSAQKNPTAFYLCASSIDLAGYLGSTDTQYFGPGTRLTVL.

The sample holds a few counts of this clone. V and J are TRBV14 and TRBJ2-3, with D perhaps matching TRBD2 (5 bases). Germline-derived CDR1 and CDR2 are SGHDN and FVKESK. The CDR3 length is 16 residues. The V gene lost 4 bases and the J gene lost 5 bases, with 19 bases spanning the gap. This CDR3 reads CASSPAASTVRDTQYF. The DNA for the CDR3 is TGTGCCAGCAGCCCCGCGGCTAGCACCGTTCGAGATACGCAGTATTTT.

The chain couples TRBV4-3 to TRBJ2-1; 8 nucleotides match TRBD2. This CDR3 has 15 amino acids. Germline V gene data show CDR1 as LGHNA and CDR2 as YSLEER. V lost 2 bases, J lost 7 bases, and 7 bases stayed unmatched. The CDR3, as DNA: TGCGCCAGCAGCCAACCCACGGGGGGGGTTAATGAGCAGTTCTTC. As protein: CASSQPTGGVNEQFF.

Written as DNA, the CDR3 is TGTGCCAGCAGTTTATGGAGGGCTGTCACTGAAGCTTTCTTT. Translating it yields CASSLWRAVTEAFF. The gene calls are TRBV28 and TRBJ1-1; no reliable D call. Germline V lookup: CDR1 MDHEN, CDR2 SYDVKM. V was shortened by 0 bases and J by 4 bases, with 9 bases between the two germline ends. This CDR3 has 14 residues.

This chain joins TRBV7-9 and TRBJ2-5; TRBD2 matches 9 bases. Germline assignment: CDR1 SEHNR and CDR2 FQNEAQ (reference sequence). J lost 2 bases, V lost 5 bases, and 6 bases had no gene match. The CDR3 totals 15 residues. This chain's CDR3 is CASSPGAGGQETQYF. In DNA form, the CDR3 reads TGTGCCAGCAGCCCCGGGGCGGGGGGGCAAGAGACCCAGTACTTC.

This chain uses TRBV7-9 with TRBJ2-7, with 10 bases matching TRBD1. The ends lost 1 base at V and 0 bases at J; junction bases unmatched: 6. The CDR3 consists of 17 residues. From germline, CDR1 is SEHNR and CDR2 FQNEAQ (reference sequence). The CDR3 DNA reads TGTGCCAGCAGCTTAGGGGGACAGGGGATAAGCTCCTACGAGCAGTACTTC. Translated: CASSLGGQGISSYEQYF.

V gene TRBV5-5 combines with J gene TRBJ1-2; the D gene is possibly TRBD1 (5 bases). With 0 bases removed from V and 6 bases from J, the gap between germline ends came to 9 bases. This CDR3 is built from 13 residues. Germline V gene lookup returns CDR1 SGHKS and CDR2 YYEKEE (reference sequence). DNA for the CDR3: TGTGCCAGCAGCTTGGGGCGGGGGGATGGCTACACCTTC. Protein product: CASSLGRGDGYTF.

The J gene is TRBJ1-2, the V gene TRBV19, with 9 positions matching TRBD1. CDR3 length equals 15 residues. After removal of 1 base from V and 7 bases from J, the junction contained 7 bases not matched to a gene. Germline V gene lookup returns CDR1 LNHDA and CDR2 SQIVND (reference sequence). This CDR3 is CASSIGPGQGRGYTF. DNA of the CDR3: TGTGCCAGTAGTATAGGGCCGGGACAGGGACGTGGCTACACCTTC.

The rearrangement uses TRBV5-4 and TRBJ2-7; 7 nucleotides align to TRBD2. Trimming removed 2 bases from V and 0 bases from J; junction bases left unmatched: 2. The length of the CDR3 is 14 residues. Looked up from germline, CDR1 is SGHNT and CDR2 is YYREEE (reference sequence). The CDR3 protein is CASSFGTTSYEQYF. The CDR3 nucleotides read TGTGCCAGCAGCTTCGGGACTACCTCCTACGAGCAGTACTTC.

The CDR3: CASSERGPTF. CDR3 DNA: TGTGCCAGCAGTGAACGCGGGCCAACCTTC. The gene calls are TRBV2 and TRBJ1-2; no firm D call. Germline CDR1 is SNHLY and CDR2 is FYNNEI. CDR3 length: 10 amino acids. The germline V and J ends were trimmed by 2 bases and 14 bases, with 9 bases remaining between them. Filled out from reference TRBV2 and TRBJ1-2, the complete variable domain reads EPEVTQTPSHQVTQMGQEVILRCVPISNHLYFYWYRQILGQKVEFLVSFYNNEISEKSEIFDDQFSVERPDGSNFTLKIRSTKLEDSAMYFCASSERGPTFGSGTRLTVV.